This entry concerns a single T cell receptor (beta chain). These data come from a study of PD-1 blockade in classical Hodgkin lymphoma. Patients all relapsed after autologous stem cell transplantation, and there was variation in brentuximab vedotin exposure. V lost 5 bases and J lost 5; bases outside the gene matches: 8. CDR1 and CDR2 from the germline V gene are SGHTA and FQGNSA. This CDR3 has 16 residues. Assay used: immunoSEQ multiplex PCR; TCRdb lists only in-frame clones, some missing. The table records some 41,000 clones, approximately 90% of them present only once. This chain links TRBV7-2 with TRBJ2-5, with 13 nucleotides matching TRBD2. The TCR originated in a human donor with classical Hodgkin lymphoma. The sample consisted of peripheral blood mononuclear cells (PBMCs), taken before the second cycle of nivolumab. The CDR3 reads CASSPTSGGTGETQYF. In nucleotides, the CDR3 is TGTGCCAGCAGCCCGACTAGCGGGGGGACGGGGGAGACCCAGTACTTC.